Below, one TCR beta chain is given with its context. Antigen specificity is unknown. The iRepertoire nested amplicon-rescue multiplex PCR amplified TCR alpha and beta CDR3s from RNA. For one-step reverse transcription and amplification, about 90-450 ng of tissue mRNA or PBMC total RNA was used. TCRdb ran MiXCR on the multiplex PCR reads and lists one entry per CDR3 protein. The sample lists under 200,000 distinct CDR3 sequences; around 40% were seen once. This sample was included in a study of glioma-infiltrating T cells. Study results and limitations: Only very few CDR3 sequences appeared in both tissue and blood.

Germline V gene data show CDR1 as WNHNN and CDR2 as SYGVQD (reference sequence). V was shortened by 1 base and J by 6 bases, with 10 bases between the two germline ends. The CDR3 loop spans 13 amino acids. Sequences were obtained from glioma tissue, nonneoplastic brain tissue, or PBMCs (not recorded which). This TCR was recovered from a human donor with low-grade glioma or glioblastoma, undergoing nonglioma brain surgery, or in good health (not recorded which). V is TRBV10-1 and J is TRBJ2-7; TRBD1 might be the D (6 bases). The CDR3 nucleotides are TGCGCCAGCAGTGAGTTTCAACAGGGCGAGCAGTACTTC. This sequence encodes CASSEFQQGEQYF.